This T cell receptor (beta chain) was sequenced during a study of blood T cell repertoires in COVID-19. As for the study in general: The United States, Italy and Spain supplied acute and convalescent COVID-19 samples.

Participants' reported clinical history set cohort assignment. During the 2 weeks before they entered the study, exposed participants had met someone with a PCR-confirmed or clinician-diagnosed COVID-19 case. Per the authors' pipeline: Reference gene primer amplification gave nucleated cell count estimates. Some clones are missing from TCRdb's copy, which holds only in-frame ones; the method was immunoSEQ multiplex PCR. V and J calls and clone size are those listed in that table; D and trimming were worked out from the DNA. The sample contains 430,000 or so clones, approximately 90% of which appear only once. CDR1 is MGHRA and CDR2 is YSYEKL in the germline V gene. There are 13 residues in the CDR3. V was cut by 0 bases and J by 5 bases, with 5 bases left in between.

Material: PBMCs or T cells enriched from blood (not recorded which). V gene TRBV4-1 combines with J gene TRBJ2-1; D unclear. This clonotype was obtained from a woman aged 18-30 years who had been exposed to COVID-19. The CDR3 loop reads CASSQDRDNEQFF. CDR3 coding DNA: TGCGCCAGCAGCCAAGATAGAGACAATGAGCAGTTCTTC.